A single sample is the source of the 2 T cell receptor beta chains below, sequenced in a study of cytotoxic CD8 clonotypes in ibrutinib-treated CLL. Clones were sequenced by immunoSEQ multiplex PCR, and TCRdb holds only the in-frame ones, with some missing. Here the sample spans 60,000 to 65,000 clones, around 52% being singletons. The sequencing used PBMCs, collected after 12 months of ibrutinib treatment. The receptor source for this set is a human donor with chronic lymphocytic leukemia.

The V call is TRBV5-4, the J call TRBJ1-4; 7 nucleotides match TRBD1. There are 15 residues in the CDR3. The germline V gene has CDR1 SGHNT and CDR2 YYREEE (reference sequence). J was trimmed by 7 bases and V by 4 bases; bases with no gene match: 10. CDR3 sequence: CASSSGQAGTEKLFF. The CDR3 DNA reads TGTGCCAGCAGCAGTGGACAGGCGGGAACTGAAAAACTGTTTTTT.

This clone was seen a handful of times. The rearrangement uses TRBV7-2 and TRBJ2-7, with 14 positions matching TRBD2. With 0 bases clipped from V and 3 bases from J, the junction kept 7 bases outside the gene matches. The CDR3 runs to 18 residues. Germline-derived CDR1 and CDR2 are SGHTA and FQGNSA. CDR3 in DNA: TGTGCCAGCAGCTTAGCTAGACTAGCGGGGGGGCGTAGCTACGAGCAGTACGTC. Amino acid sequence: CASSLARLAGGRSYEQYV.